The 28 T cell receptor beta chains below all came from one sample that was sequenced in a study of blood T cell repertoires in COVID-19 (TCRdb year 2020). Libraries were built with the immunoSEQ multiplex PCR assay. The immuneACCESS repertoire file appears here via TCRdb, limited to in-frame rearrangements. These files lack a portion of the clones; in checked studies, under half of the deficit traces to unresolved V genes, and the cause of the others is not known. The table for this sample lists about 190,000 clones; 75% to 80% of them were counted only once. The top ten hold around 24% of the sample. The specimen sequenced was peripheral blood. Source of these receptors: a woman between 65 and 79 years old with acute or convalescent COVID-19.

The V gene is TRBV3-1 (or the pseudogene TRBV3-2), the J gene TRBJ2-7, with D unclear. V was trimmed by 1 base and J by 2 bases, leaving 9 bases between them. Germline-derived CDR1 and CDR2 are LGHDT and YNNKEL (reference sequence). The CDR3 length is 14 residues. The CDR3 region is CASSQVGRTYEQYF. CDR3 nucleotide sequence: TGTGCCAGCAGCCAAGTTGGCAGAACCTACGAGCAGTACTTC.

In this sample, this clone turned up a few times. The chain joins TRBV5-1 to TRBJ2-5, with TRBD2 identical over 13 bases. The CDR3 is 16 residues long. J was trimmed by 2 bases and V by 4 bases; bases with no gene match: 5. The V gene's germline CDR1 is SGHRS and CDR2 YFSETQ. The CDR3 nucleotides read TGCGCCAGCAGCCGCCGGACTAGCGGGAGACAAGAGACCCAGTACTTC. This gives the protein CASSRRTSGRQETQYF.

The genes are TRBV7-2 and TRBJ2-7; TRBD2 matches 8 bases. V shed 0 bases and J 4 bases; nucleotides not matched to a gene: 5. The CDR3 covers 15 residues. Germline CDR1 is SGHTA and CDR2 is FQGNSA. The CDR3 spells CASSLASGSGYEQYF. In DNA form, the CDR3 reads TGTGCCAGCAGCTTAGCAAGCGGGAGTGGTTACGAGCAGTACTTC.

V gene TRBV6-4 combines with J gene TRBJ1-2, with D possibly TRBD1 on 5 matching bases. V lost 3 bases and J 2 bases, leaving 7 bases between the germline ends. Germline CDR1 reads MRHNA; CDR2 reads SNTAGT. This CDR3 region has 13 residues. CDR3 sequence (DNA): TGTGCCAGCAGTGAAAGGGGAAACTATGGCTACACCTTC. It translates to CASSERGNYGYTF.

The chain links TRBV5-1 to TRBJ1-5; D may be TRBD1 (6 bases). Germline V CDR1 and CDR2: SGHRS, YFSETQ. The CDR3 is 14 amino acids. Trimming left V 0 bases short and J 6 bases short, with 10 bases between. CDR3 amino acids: CASSLGDISQPQHF. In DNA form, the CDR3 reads TGCGCCAGCAGCTTGGGGGACATCTCTCAGCCCCAGCATTTT.

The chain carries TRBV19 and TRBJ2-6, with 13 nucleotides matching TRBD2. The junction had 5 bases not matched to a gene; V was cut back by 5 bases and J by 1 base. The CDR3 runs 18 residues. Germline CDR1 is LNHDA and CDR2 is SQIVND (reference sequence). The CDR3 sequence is CASSLSGLAGSGANVLTF. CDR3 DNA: TGTGCCAGTAGTCTATCGGGACTAGCGGGATCTGGGGCCAACGTCCTGACTTTC.

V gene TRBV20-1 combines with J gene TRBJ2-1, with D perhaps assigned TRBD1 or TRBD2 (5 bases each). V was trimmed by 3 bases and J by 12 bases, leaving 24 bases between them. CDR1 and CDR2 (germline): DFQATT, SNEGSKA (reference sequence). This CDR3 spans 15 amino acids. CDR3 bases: TGCAGTGCTAGTGAGGGGAGCCTAAGACGTGGTGGGCAGTTCTTC. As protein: CSASEGSLRRGGQFF.

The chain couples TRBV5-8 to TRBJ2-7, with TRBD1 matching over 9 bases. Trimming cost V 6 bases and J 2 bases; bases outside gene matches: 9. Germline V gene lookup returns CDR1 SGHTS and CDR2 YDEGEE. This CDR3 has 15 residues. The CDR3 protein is CASKNRGPPTYEQYF. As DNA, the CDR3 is TGTGCCAGCAAGAACAGGGGGCCTCCTACCTACGAGCAGTACTTC. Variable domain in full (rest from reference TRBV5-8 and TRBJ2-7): EAGVTQSPTHLIKTRGQQATLRCSPISGHTSVYWYQQALGLGLQFLLWYDEGEERNRGNFPPRFSGRQFPNYSSELNVNALELEDSALYLCASKNRGPPTYEQYFGPGTRLTVT.

CDR3 region: CASSLLGQGGGETQYF. The CDR3 DNA reads TGTGCCAGCAGCCTTCTTGGACAGGGAGGAGGTGAGACCCAGTACTTC. This chain links TRBV7-9 with TRBJ2-5, with 8 bases lining up with TRBD1. Germline CDR1 reads SEHNR; CDR2 reads FQNEAQ (reference sequence). J was trimmed by 5 bases and V by 5 bases; bases with no gene match: 13. The CDR3 runs 16 residues.

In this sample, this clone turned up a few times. CDR3 in amino acids: CASSYGVQGMGTQHF. The CDR3 nucleotides are TGTGCCAGCAGTTATGGGGTACAGGGAATGGGTACCCAGCATTTT. The chain couples TRBV6-9 to TRBJ1-5, with TRBD1 as a possible D gene (6 bases). The CDR3 totals 15 residues. The germline V gene has CDR1 MNHGY and CDR2 SVAAGI. Trimming cost V 2 bases and J 11 bases, with 19 bases left between them.

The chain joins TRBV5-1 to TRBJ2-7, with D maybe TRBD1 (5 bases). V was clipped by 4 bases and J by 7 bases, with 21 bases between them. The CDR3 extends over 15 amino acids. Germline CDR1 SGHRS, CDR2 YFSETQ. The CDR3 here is CASSRSQGTMIEQYF. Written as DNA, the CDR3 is TGCGCCAGCAGCCGCTCTCAGGGCACGATGATAGAGCAGTACTTC.

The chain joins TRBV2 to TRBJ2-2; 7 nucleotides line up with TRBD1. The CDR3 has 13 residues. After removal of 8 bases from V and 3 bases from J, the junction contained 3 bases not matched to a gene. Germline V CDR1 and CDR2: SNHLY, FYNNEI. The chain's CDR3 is CASWGQYTGELFF. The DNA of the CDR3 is TGTGCCAGCTGGGGACAGTACACCGGGGAGCTGTTTTTT. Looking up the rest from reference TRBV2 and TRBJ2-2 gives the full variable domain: EPEVTQTPSHQVTQMGQEVILRCVPISNHLYFYWYRQILGQKVEFLVSFYNNEISEKSEIFDDQFSVERPDGSNFTLKIRSTKLEDSAMYFCASWGQYTGELFFGEGSRLTVL.

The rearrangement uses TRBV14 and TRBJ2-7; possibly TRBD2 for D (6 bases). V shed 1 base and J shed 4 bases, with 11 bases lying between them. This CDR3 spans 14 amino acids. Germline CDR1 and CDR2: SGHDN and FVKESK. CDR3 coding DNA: TGTGCCAGCAGCCAAGGACTAGTGGGGTACGAGCAGTACTTC. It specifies CASSQGLVGYEQYF. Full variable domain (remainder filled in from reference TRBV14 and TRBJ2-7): EAGVTQFPSHSVIEKGQTVTLRCDPISGHDNLYWYRRVMGKEIKFLLHFVKESKQDESGMPNNRFLAERTGGTYSTLKVQPAELEDSGVYFCASSQGLVGYEQYFGPGTRLTVT.

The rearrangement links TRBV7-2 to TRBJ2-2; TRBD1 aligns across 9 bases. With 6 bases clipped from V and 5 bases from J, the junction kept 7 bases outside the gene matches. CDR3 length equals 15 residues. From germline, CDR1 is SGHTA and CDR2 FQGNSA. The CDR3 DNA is TGTGCCAGCAGGCCCGGGACAGGGCGGACCGGGGAGCTGTTTTTT. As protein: CASRPGTGRTGELFF.

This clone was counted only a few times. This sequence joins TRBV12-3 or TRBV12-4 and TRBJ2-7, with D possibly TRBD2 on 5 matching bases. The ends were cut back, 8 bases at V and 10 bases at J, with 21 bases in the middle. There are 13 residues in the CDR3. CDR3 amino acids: CASSRADSRSQYF. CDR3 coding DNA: TGTGCCAGCTCTCGGGCGGACTCCCGTTCCCAGTACTTC.

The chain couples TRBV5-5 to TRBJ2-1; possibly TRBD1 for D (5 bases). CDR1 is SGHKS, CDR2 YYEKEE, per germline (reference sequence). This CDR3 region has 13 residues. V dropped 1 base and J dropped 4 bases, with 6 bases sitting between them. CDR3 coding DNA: TGTGCCAGCAGCTTGACAGGTTACAATGAGCAGTTCTTC. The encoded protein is CASSLTGYNEQFF.

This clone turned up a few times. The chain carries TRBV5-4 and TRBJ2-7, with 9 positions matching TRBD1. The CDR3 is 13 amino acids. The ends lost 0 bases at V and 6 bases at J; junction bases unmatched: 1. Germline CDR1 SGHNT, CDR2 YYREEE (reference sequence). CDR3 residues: CASSLDRGPEQYF. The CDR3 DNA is TGTGCCAGCAGCTTGGACAGGGGGCCCGAGCAGTACTTC.

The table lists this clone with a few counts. CDR3 in DNA: TGTGCCAGCAGCGTAAAGGGGCAGGGCACCGAGCAGTACTTC. Protein product: CASSVKGQGTEQYF. This chain links TRBV9 with TRBJ2-7, with TRBD1 as a possible D gene (5 bases). The germline CDR1 and CDR2 sequences are SGDLS and YYNGEE. V was trimmed by 1 base and J by 6 bases, leaving 14 bases between them. The CDR3 covers 14 residues.

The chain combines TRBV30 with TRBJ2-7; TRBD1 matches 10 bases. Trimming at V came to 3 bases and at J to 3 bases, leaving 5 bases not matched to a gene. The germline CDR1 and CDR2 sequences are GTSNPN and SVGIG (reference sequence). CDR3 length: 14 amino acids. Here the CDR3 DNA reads TGTGCCTGGAGGGAGGGGACAGGGGACTACGAGCAGTACTTC. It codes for CAWREGTGDYEQYF.

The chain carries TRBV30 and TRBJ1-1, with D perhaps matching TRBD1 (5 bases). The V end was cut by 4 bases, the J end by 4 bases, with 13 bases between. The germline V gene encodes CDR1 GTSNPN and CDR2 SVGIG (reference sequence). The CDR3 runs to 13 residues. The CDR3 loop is CAWTLRGGTEAFF. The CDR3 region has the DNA TGTGCCTGGACCCTACGGGGGGGCACTGAAGCTTTCTTT. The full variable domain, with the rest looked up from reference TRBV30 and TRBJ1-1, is SQTIHQWPATLVQPVGSPLSLECTVEGTSNPNLYWYRQAAGRGLQLLFYSVGIGQISSEVPQNLSASRPQDRQFILSSKKLLLSDSGFYLCAWTLRGGTEAFFGQGTRLTVV.

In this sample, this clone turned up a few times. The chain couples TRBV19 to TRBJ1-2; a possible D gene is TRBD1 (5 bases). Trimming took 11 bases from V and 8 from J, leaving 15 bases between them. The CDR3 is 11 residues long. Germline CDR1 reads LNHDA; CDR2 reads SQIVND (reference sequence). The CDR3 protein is CASEARGGYTF. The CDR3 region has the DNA TGTGCCTCCGAGGCAAGGGGAGGCTACACCTTC.

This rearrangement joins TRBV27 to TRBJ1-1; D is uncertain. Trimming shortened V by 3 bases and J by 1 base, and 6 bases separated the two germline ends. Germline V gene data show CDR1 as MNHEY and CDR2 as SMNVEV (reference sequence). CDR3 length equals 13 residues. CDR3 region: CASSLAANTEAFF. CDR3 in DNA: TGTGCCAGCAGTTTGGCGGCGAACACTGAAGCTTTCTTT.

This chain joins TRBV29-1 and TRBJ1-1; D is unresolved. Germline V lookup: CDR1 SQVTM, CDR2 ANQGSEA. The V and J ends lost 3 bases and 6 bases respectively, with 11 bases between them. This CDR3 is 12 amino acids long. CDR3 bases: TGCAGCGTTGATCTCGGCCAGGCTGAAGCTTTCTTT. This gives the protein CSVDLGQAEAFF.

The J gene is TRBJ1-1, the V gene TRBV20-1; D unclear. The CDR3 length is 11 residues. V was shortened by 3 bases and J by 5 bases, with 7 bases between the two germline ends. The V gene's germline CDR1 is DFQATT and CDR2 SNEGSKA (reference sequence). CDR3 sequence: CSASAGTEAFF. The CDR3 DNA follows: TGCAGTGCTAGCGCGGGGACTGAAGCTTTCTTT.

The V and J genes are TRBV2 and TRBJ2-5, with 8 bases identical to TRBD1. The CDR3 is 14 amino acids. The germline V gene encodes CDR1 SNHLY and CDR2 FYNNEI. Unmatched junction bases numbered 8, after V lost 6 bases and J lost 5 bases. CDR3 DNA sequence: TGTGCCAGCAGGGGACAGGCCCAGGTGGAGACCCAGTACTTC. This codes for CASRGQAQVETQYF.

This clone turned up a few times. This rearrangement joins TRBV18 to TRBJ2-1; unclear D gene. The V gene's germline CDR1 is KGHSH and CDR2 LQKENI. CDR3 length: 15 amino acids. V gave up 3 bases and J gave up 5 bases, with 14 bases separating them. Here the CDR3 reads CASSPVTSFNNEQFF. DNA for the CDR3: TGTGCCAGCTCACCCGTTACTTCCTTTAACAATGAGCAGTTCTTC.

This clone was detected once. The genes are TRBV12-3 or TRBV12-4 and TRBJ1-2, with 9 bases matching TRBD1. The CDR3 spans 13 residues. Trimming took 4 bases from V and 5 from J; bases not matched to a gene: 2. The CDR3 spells CASSSDRGYGYTF. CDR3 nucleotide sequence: TGTGCCAGCAGTTCGGACAGGGGTTATGGCTACACCTTC.

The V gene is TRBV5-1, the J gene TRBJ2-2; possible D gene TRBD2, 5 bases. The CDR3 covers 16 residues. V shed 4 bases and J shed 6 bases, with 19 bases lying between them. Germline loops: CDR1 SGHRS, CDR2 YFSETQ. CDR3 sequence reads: CASSAAASLEAGELFF. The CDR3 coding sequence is TGCGCCAGCAGCGCTGCGGCCTCCCTGGAGGCCGGGGAGCTGTTTTTT.